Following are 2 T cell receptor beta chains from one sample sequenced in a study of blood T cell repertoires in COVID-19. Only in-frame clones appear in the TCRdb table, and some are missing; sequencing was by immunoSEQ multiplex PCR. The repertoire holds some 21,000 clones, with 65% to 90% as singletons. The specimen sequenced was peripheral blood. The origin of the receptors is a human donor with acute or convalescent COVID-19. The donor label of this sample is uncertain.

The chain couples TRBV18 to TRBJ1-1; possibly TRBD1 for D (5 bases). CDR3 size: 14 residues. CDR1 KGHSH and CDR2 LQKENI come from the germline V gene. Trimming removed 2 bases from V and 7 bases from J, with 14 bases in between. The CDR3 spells CASSPGRTRSEAFF. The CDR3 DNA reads TGTGCCAGCTCACCAGGTCGGACAAGAAGTGAAGCTTTCTTT.

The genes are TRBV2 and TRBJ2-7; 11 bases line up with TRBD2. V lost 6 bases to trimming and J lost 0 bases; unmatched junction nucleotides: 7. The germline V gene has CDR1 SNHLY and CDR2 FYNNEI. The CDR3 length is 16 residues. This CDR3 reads CASREGLAATSYEQYF. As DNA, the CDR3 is TGTGCCAGCAGGGAGGGACTAGCGGCGACCTCCTACGAGCAGTACTTC.